Below, 24 T cell receptor beta chains from the same sample are listed, as sequenced in a study of T cell responses to AZD1222 COVID-19 vaccine. Method: immunoSEQ multiplex PCR; TCRdb's copy keeps in-frame clones and lacks some. In the table there are about 180,000 clones, 90% to 95% of which are singletons. The sequencing here drew on peripheral blood, taken 28 days after the second dose of the MenACWY control vaccine. These receptors all come from an adult who received the MenACWY meningococcal vaccine as a control.

This rearrangement joins TRBV6-5 to TRBJ2-7; TRBD1 is a possible D gene (6 bases). The V end lost 5 bases, the J end lost 3 bases, and 17 bases lay between the germline ends. The CDR3 runs 15 residues. Germline loops: CDR1 MNHEY, CDR2 SVGAGI. CDR3 sequence reads: CASSTSQGWGYEQYF. In DNA, the CDR3 is TGTGCCAGCAGTACATCACAGGGTTGGGGCTACGAGCAGTACTTC.

This chain links TRBV30 with TRBJ1-2; 7 bases are shared with TRBD1. CDR1 and CDR2 from the germline V gene are GTSNPN and SVGIG (reference sequence). The CDR3 contains 14 residues. Trimming cost V 0 bases and J 3 bases; bases outside gene matches: 4. The CDR3 DNA follows: TGTGCCTGGAGTGTCGGAGGGACAGACTATGGCTACACCTTC. Its translation is CAWSVGGTDYGYTF.

V usage is TRBV3-1 (or the pseudogene TRBV3-2) and J usage is TRBJ2-3; 11 nucleotides match TRBD2. The CDR3 has 17 residues. Per the germline V gene, CDR1 is LGHDT and CDR2 is YNNKEL (reference sequence). V trimming: 5 bases; J trimming: 2 bases; junction bases outside the gene matches: 9. Written as DNA, the CDR3 is TGTGCCAGCAGCAGGGTAGCGGGGGGGCCAAACACAGATACGCAGTATTTT. This sequence encodes CASSRVAGGPNTDTQYF.

The chain is built from TRBV6-4 and TRBJ1-1; a weak D match, TRBD1 (5 bases). Trimming cost V 2 bases and J 1 base, with 5 bases left between them. CDR3 length equals 13 residues. Germline CDR1 is MRHNA and CDR2 is SNTAGT. The CDR3 nucleotides read TGTGCCAGCAGTGACAGGGGGAACACTGAAGCTTTCTTT. This encodes CASSDRGNTEAFF.

The chain employs TRBV3-1 (or the pseudogene TRBV3-2) and TRBJ2-5; 8 bases are shared with TRBD1. Trimming cost V 4 bases and J 8 bases; bases outside gene matches: 3. The CDR3 consists of 12 residues. From germline, CDR1 is LGHDT and CDR2 YNNKEL (reference sequence). The CDR3 spells CASSPTGGTQYF. The CDR3 nucleotides are TGTGCCAGCAGCCCTACAGGGGGTACCCAGTACTTC.

V is TRBV28 and J is TRBJ1-1; the D is unclear. V was trimmed by 3 bases and J by 10 bases, leaving 18 bases between them. CDR3 length: 14 amino acids. From germline, CDR1 is MDHEN and CDR2 SYDVKM. CDR3 amino acids: CASSFSGTPSGAFF. The CDR3 nucleotides read TGTGCCAGCAGTTTTTCAGGAACCCCATCGGGAGCTTTCTTT. Looking up the rest from reference TRBV28 and TRBJ1-1 gives the full variable domain: DVKVTQSSRYLVKRTGEKVFLECVQDMDHENMFWYRQDPGLGLRLIYFSYDVKMKEKGDIPEGYSVSREKKERFSLILESASTNQTSMYLCASSFSGTPSGAFFGQGTRLTVV.

The rearrangement joins TRBV13 to TRBJ2-7; 7 nucleotides match TRBD1. This CDR3 has 16 residues. J lost 3 bases, V lost 3 bases, and 11 bases had no gene match. Germline values: CDR1 PRHDT, CDR2 FYEKMQ (reference sequence). CDR3 region: CASSFDDRANDYEQYF. The CDR3, as DNA: TGTGCCAGCAGCTTCGACGACAGGGCCAATGACTACGAGCAGTACTTC.

In DNA form, the CDR3 reads TGTGCCAGCAGCTCCCTCAGTTCCCAGCATTTT. This gives the protein CASSSLSSQHF. The rearrangement joins TRBV6-2 or TRBV6-3 to TRBJ1-5; D is undetermined. CDR1 MNHEY and CDR2 SVGEGT come from the germline V gene. The V gene lost 6 bases and the J gene lost 11 bases, with 11 bases spanning the gap. CDR3 length: 11 amino acids.

The genes are TRBV5-1 and TRBJ1-2, with D possibly TRBD1 on 5 matching bases. The germline CDR1 and CDR2 sequences are SGHRS and YFSETQ. V was pared by 5 bases and J by 3 bases, with 14 bases between. This CDR3 contains 14 residues. DNA for the CDR3: TGCGCCAGCAGGACCACGGTGGGGGACTATGGCTACACCTTC. Its protein is CASRTTVGDYGYTF. Full variable domain (rest looked up from reference TRBV5-1 and TRBJ1-2): KAGVTQTPRYLIKTRGQQVTLSCSPISGHRSVSWYQQTPGQGLQFLFEYFSETQRNKGNFPGRFSGRQFSNSRSEMNVSTLELGDSALYLCASRTTVGDYGYTFGSGTRLTVV.

The CDR3 reads CATSDSRAKYSGELFF. The CDR3 DNA follows: TGTGCCACCAGTGATAGCCGGGCGAAGTATTCCGGGGAGCTGTTTTTT. The chain is built from TRBV24-1 and TRBJ2-2; D uncertain. Germline lookup yields CDR1 KGHDR and CDR2 SFDVKD. The CDR3 length is 16 residues. Trimming pared 3 bases from V and 6 bases from J, leaving 16 bases between.

The V call is TRBV6-5, the J call TRBJ1-5; no definite D call. Germline V gene data show CDR1 as MNHEY and CDR2 as SVGAGI. Trimming cost V 0 bases and J 4 bases, with 7 bases left between them. This CDR3 has 14 residues. In DNA form, the CDR3 reads TGTGCCAGCAGTTACTCAGCAGGAAATCAGCCCCAGCATTTT. It codes for CASSYSAGNQPQHF.

The chain links TRBV7-8 to TRBJ1-1, with TRBD1 identical over 7 bases. The junction had 13 bases not matched to a gene; V was cut back by 5 bases and J by 4 bases. This CDR3 spans 16 amino acids. Germline values: CDR1 SGHVS, CDR2 FQNEAQ. The CDR3 sequence: CASSPTDRMGFTEAFF. CDR3 sequence (DNA): TGTGCCAGCAGCCCAACGGACAGGATGGGTTTCACTGAAGCTTTCTTT.

Written as DNA, the CDR3 is TGTGCCAGCAGCTTAGCGGGGGCTGGCGAAAAACTGTTTTTT. Protein product: CASSLAGAGEKLFF. The chain joins TRBV7-8 to TRBJ1-4, with a possible D match to TRBD1 (6 bases). Per the germline V gene, CDR1 is SGHVS and CDR2 is FQNEAQ. The V gene lost 0 bases and the J gene lost 8 bases, with 10 bases spanning the gap. The CDR3 consists of 14 residues.

This chain joins TRBV3-1 (or the pseudogene TRBV3-2) and TRBJ2-5, with 8 bases identical to TRBD1. V gave up 6 bases and J gave up 6 bases; unmatched junction bases: 6. Germline CDR1 is LGHDT and CDR2 is YNNKEL (reference sequence). The CDR3 contains 13 residues. CDR3 nucleotides: TGTGCCAGCAGGAGAACAGGGGGTAAGACCCAGTACTTC. Translating it yields CASRRTGGKTQYF.

The CDR3 sequence is CASSPRQGSTEAFF. The CDR3, as DNA: TGTGCCAGCTCACCCAGACAGGGTAGCACTGAAGCTTTCTTT. The chain combines TRBV18 with TRBJ1-1; 7 bases are a match to TRBD1. Trimming cost V 3 bases and J 4 bases; bases outside gene matches: 5. Germline V gene lookup returns CDR1 KGHSH and CDR2 LQKENI. This CDR3 has 14 amino acids.

The V and J genes are TRBV28 and TRBJ1-2; possibly TRBD1 for D (6 bases). There are 15 residues in the CDR3. V was shortened by 3 bases and J by 3 bases, with 14 bases between the two germline ends. Germline V gene lookup returns CDR1 MDHEN and CDR2 SYDVKM. The CDR3 here is CASSFGQGSYYGYTF. The CDR3 bases are TGTGCCAGCAGTTTCGGTCAGGGGTCATACTATGGCTACACCTTC.

V gene TRBV18 combines with J gene TRBJ1-2, with 7 bases aligning to TRBD1. Looked up from germline, CDR1 is KGHSH and CDR2 is LQKENI. J lost 4 bases, V lost 3 bases, and 2 bases had no gene match. The CDR3 runs to 13 residues. This CDR3 reads CASSPPGGYGYTF. CDR3 nucleotides: TGTGCCAGCTCACCGCCAGGGGGCTATGGCTACACCTTC.

The sample holds one count of this clone. V gene TRBV23-1 combines with J gene TRBJ1-5; no firm D call. TRBV23-1 is an ORF, with its function uncertain. The CDR3 runs to 17 residues. The V end was cut by 2 bases, the J end by 3 bases, with 17 bases between. CDR3: CASSQGPGSQPNQPQHF. The DNA of the CDR3 is TGCGCCAGCAGTCAAGGTCCTGGCAGTCAACCCAATCAGCCCCAGCATTTT.

This clone was picked up one time. The genes are TRBV30 and TRBJ1-5; D not certain. CDR1 is GTSNPN, CDR2 SVGIG, per germline (reference sequence). V lost 1 base and J 0 bases, leaving 7 bases between the germline ends. The CDR3 has 14 amino acids. DNA of the CDR3: TGTGCCTGGAGTGGTACAGCTAGCAATCAGCCCCAGCATTTT. This sequence encodes CAWSGTASNQPQHF.

The chain combines TRBV5-4 with TRBJ2-1; weak D call: TRBD2 (5 bases). Per the germline V gene, CDR1 is SGHNT and CDR2 is YYREEE (reference sequence). The CDR3 has 12 residues. V was pared by 3 bases and J by 5 bases, with 6 bases between. The CDR3 is CASSWRDNEQFF. In DNA, the CDR3 is TGTGCCAGCAGCTGGCGGGACAATGAGCAGTTCTTC.

The rearrangement joins TRBV2 to TRBJ1-2; 7 nucleotides match TRBD1. This CDR3 has 13 amino acids. J lost 7 bases, V lost 4 bases, and 6 bases had no gene match. Germline CDR1 and CDR2: SNHLY and FYNNEI. This chain's CDR3 is CASSGQGRGGYTF. The DNA of the CDR3 is TGTGCCAGCAGTGGACAGGGCCGGGGTGGCTACACCTTC.

The chain carries TRBV7-2 and TRBJ1-5; maybe TRBD1 (6 bases). The V end was cut by 7 bases, the J end by 0 bases, with 13 bases between. The CDR3 sequence is 15 residues long. The germline V gene encodes CDR1 SGHTA and CDR2 FQGNSA. CDR3 in amino acids: CASTPGGLSNQPQHF. CDR3 bases: TGTGCCAGCACCCCCGGGGGGCTTAGCAATCAGCCCCAGCATTTT.

The chain combines TRBV5-4 with TRBJ2-2, with TRBD1 matching 7 bases. V was pared by 4 bases and J by 5 bases, with 2 bases of the junction left unmatched. Germline CDR1 SGHNT, CDR2 YYREEE (reference sequence). This CDR3 spans 13 amino acids. CDR3 sequence reads: CASSHRGTGELFF. In nucleotides, the CDR3 is TGTGCCAGCAGCCACAGGGGAACCGGGGAGCTGTTTTTT.

This chain joins TRBV2 and TRBJ2-5, with 8 bases lining up with TRBD1. V gave up 7 bases and J gave up 8 bases; unmatched junction bases: 6. In germline, CDR1 is SNHLY, CDR2 FYNNEI. The CDR3 loop spans 12 amino acids. In nucleotides, the CDR3 is TGTGCCAGCATGGAACAGGGGGGAACCCAGTACTTC. Translating gives CASMEQGGTQYF.